This T cell receptor beta chain stems from a study of technical replicates of blood from a few donors. Germline CDR1 and CDR2: SQVTM and ANQGSEA. With 4 bases removed from V and 5 bases from J, the gap between germline ends came to 12 bases. The CDR3 runs 12 residues. Produced via immunoSEQ multiplex PCR; TCRdb's table is partial and in-frame only. This table holds about 70,000 clones, 95% to 98% found once. The chain links TRBV29-1 to TRBJ2-7; weak D call: TRBD1 (6 bases). This receptor was taken from a human donor in good health. Sequencing was carried out using T cells isolated from PBMCs. The CDR3 bases are TGCAGCGTTGGGGGCACAGGGAACGAGCAGTACTTC. Translated, it gives CSVGGTGNEQYF.